The text below deals with one TCR beta chain. Participants came from 20 to 25 US areas, aged roughly 18 to 90 years. The source of the sample is a study of blood T cell repertoires in COVID-19. Germline V gene lookup returns CDR1 MNHEY and CDR2 SMNVEV (reference sequence). J was trimmed by 4 bases and V by 5 bases; bases with no gene match: 15. CDR3 size: 17 residues. TCRdb's copy holds only in-frame clones and misses some; the assay was immunoSEQ multiplex PCR. The table shows approximately 290,000 clones, with 90% occurring only once. This TCR derives from a woman younger than 30 with acute COVID-19. The chain links TRBV27 to TRBJ1-2, with TRBD1 identical over 8 bases. Sequencing was done on a sample of PBMCs or T cells enriched from blood (not recorded which). The CDR3 here is CASSITPRTGSSYGYTF. The CDR3 coding sequence is TGTGCCAGCAGTATAACACCCCGGACAGGGTCTAGCTATGGCTACACCTTC.